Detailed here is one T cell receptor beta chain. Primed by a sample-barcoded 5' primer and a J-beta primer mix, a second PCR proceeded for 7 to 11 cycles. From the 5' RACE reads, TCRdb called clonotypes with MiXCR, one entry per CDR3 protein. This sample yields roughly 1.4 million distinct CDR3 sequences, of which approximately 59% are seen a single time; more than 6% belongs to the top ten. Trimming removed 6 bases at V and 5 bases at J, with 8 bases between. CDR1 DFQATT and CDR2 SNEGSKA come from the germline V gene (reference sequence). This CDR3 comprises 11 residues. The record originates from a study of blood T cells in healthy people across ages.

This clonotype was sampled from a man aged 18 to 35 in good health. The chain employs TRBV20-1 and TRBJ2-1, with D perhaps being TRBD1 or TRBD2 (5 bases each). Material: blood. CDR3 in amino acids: CSAGPDNEQFF. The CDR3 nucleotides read TGCAGTGCGGGACCCGACAATGAGCAGTTCTTC.